These T cell receptor beta chains were read from a single sample in a study of T cell responses to AZD1222 COVID-19 vaccine. This table comes from immunoSEQ multiplex PCR, and its TCRdb copy is limited to in-frame clones, with some not included. The profile shows around 150,000 clones, 92% of them singletons. This specimen was peripheral blood, taken 28 days after the second AZD1222 dose. These receptors all come from an adult who received the AZD1222 COVID-19 vaccine. Each CDR3 is given with its conserved first and last residue. D genes are given only for firm matches. Clone sizes are given selectively: once, few, many, or a class where the clone is expanded.

abundance: once
d_gene: -
v_gene: TRBV7-8
j_gene: TRBJ1-1
CDR3nt: TGTGCCAGCAGGCCGGGACTCTCTAACACTGAAGCTTTCTTT
CDR3aa: CASRPGLSNTEAFF

abundance: -
d_gene: -
v_gene: TRBV9
j_gene: TRBJ2-7
CDR3nt: TGTGCCAGCAGCGTAGCTGGAACTACCTACGAGCAGTACTTC
CDR3aa: CASSVAGTTYEQYF

abundance: -
d_gene: TRBD1
v_gene: TRBV18
j_gene: TRBJ2-6
CDR3nt: TGTGCCAGCTCACCACAGGGACAGGGGAATGGTGGGGCCAACGTCCTGACTTTC
CDR3aa: CASSPQGQGNGGANVLTF

abundance: -
d_gene: TRBD1
v_gene: TRBV19
j_gene: TRBJ1-3
CDR3nt: TGTGCCAGCGACCTCGGGACAGGGACTGGAAACACCATATATTTT
CDR3aa: CASDLGTGTGNTIYF

abundance: once
d_gene: -
v_gene: TRBV7-9
j_gene: TRBJ2-7
CDR3nt: TGTGCCAGCAGCCCCGACAGGTTCTACGAGCAGTACTTC
CDR3aa: CASSPDRFYEQYF

abundance: once
d_gene: -
v_gene: TRBV3-1/TRBV3-2
j_gene: TRBJ2-1
CDR3nt: TGTGCCAGCAGCCGCTCCTGGCTGGGAAATGAGCAGTTCTTC
CDR3aa: CASSRSWLGNEQFF

abundance: -
d_gene: -
v_gene: TRBV5-1
j_gene: TRBJ1-2
CDR3nt: TGCGCCAGCAGCTTGGCCCGGACAGTCGACAATGGCTACACCTTC
CDR3aa: CASSLARTVDNGYTF

abundance: -
d_gene: -
v_gene: TRBV28
j_gene: TRBJ2-7
CDR3nt: TGTGCCAGCTCTCAAGGGGCAGGCCCGTATGAGCAGTACTTC
CDR3aa: CASSQGAGPYEQYF

abundance: -
d_gene: -
v_gene: TRBV9
j_gene: TRBJ2-3
CDR3nt: TGTGCCAGCAGCGTTACTGGGGGGCATTTTAGCGTAGATACGCAGTATTTT
CDR3aa: CASSVTGGHFSVDTQYF

abundance: -
d_gene: TRBD1
v_gene: TRBV30
j_gene: TRBJ1-2
CDR3nt: TGTGCCTGGAGTGCCCGGGGAGGGGGCGCCCCGGACTATGGCTACACCTTC
CDR3aa: CAWSARGGGAPDYGYTF

abundance: -
d_gene: -
v_gene: TRBV7-8
j_gene: TRBJ2-3
CDR3nt: TGTGCCAGCAGCCGAGCAGGGGGGGCAGATACGCAGTATTTT
CDR3aa: CASSRAGGADTQYF

abundance: -
d_gene: -
v_gene: TRBV2
j_gene: TRBJ1-1
CDR3nt: TGTGCCAGCAGTAAATTAATGAACACTGAAGCTTTCTTT
CDR3aa: CASSKLMNTEAFF

abundance: -
d_gene: TRBD1
v_gene: TRBV29-1
j_gene: TRBJ2-2
CDR3nt: TGCAGCGGGGGGACAGGGGGCGGCACCGGGGAGCTGTTTTTT
CDR3aa: CSGGTGGGTGELFF

abundance: once
d_gene: -
v_gene: TRBV7-9
j_gene: TRBJ1-2
CDR3nt: TGTGCCAGCAGCTTAGCGGACGGCGGGGGCTACACCTTC
CDR3aa: CASSLADGGGYTF

abundance: -
d_gene: TRBD1
v_gene: TRBV5-1
j_gene: TRBJ1-2
CDR3nt: TGCGCCAGCAGAAAACGACAGGGAGGGGCAGATGGCTACACCTTC
CDR3aa: CASRKRQGGADGYTF

abundance: -
d_gene: -
v_gene: TRBV6-5
j_gene: TRBJ1-3
CDR3nt: TGTGCCAGCAGTCCCTTTCGTGGAAACACCATATATTTT
CDR3aa: CASSPFRGNTIYF

abundance: -
d_gene: TRBD1
v_gene: TRBV27
j_gene: TRBJ1-6
CDR3nt: TGTGCCAGCAGTCCACTGTTACAGGGGGAGCCCTATAATTCACCCCTCCACTTT
CDR3aa: CASSPLLQGEPYNSPLHF

abundance: -
d_gene: -
v_gene: TRBV18
j_gene: TRBJ1-2
CDR3nt: TGTGCCAGCTCACCAGGCGGGAAAGGCGGCTACACCTTC
CDR3aa: CASSPGGKGGYTF

abundance: -
d_gene: -
v_gene: TRBV2
j_gene: TRBJ1-1
CDR3nt: TGTGCCAGCACCCGAGGGGGGGGGCGCGGCGCTGAAGCTTTCTTT
CDR3aa: CASTRGGGRGAEAFF

abundance: -
d_gene: -
v_gene: TRBV7-9
j_gene: TRBJ1-5
CDR3nt: TGTGCCAGCAGCTTAGGAAGTGGACAGAGCAATCAGCCCCAGCATTTT
CDR3aa: CASSLGSGQSNQPQHF

abundance: -
d_gene: TRBD2
v_gene: TRBV7-2
j_gene: TRBJ2-3
CDR3nt: TGTGCCAGCAGCGCTAGCGGGGGCACAGATACGCAGTATTTT
CDR3aa: CASSASGGTDTQYF

abundance: -
d_gene: -
v_gene: TRBV4-1
j_gene: TRBJ1-4
CDR3nt: TGCGCCAGCAGCCAAGAAACCCCGGTAACAACTAATGAAAAACTGTTTTTT
CDR3aa: CASSQETPVTTNEKLFF